This T cell receptor beta chain is from a study of blood T cell repertoires in COVID-19 (dated by TCRdb to the early 2020s). Describing the broader study: The collaborator samples originated in the United States, Italy and Spain and spanned the acute and convalescent phases of COVID-19. The material from the prospective study consisted of cDNA or gDNA derived from T cells, B-cell-depleted T cells, or PBMCs. Deeply sampled blood TCRbeta repertoires from subjects exposed to, actively infected with, or recovered from COVID-19 were included in the dataset. The repertoires were released in a freely available public database intended as a resource for research on the immune response to SARS-CoV-2. Samples were obtained from the ongoing ImmuneRACE study (first 160 participants) and from 1,000 to 1,500 subjects provided by 6 global collaborators. Nearly every sample came with metadata listing a de-identified subject ID, COVID-19 status, age in years and sex. Where available, HLA class I and class II types were taken from metadata supplied by the sample provider and were not determined by assay-based typing.

Here is what the overall study found, with its caveats: The quantity of clinical and demographic metadata differed by source and by participant and was supplied without curation.

Participants in the prospective study were enrolled through a virtual design, were aged about 18 to 89 years, and lived in under 25 United States geographic areas. To assign participants to cohorts, the prospective study relied on clinical history that participants themselves reported in a screening survey and a study questionnaire. ImmuneRACE Cohort 3 recovered participants were defined by two consecutive negative NP/OP PCR tests, healthcare professional clearance, or symptom resolution. Mobile phlebotomists in the prospective study collected whole blood, serum and a nasopharyngeal or oropharyngeal swab from every participant. Additional blood draws and questionnaires over an approximately 2-month period could optionally be provided by prospective study participants. Prospective study blood samples were shipped either frozen or at room temperature before DNA extraction. From its cysteine to its phenylalanine, the CDR3 spans 13 amino acids. The retained sequence is limited to the CDR3, 39 bases, with the frame set at the first base. V was cut back by 4 bases and J by 8 bases, leaving a gap of 15 bases between them. The germline V gene yields SGHTS for CDR1 and YDEGEE for CDR2.

TCRbeta CDR3 regions were amplified from genomic DNA by means of the immunoSEQ Assay, a bias-controlled multiplex PCR. The paper's data handling went like this. The number of nucleated cells in each sample was estimated from the amplification of reference gene primers within the assay. To quantify the absolute abundance of each unique TCRbeta CDR3 rearrangement, sequence reads were collapsed and filtered. For each sample, productive Simpson clonality was calculated by taking the square root of Simpson's diversity index across productive rearrangements. The clones in this table, taken by TCRdb from immuneACCESS, are in-frame only. Not every clone is retained; where verified, under half of the shortfall comes from an unresolved V gene, and the cause of the rest is unknown. Clone size and V and J calls were adopted from that table, with D and trimming inferred from the DNA. The sample table records under 350,000 clones; around 90% of these occur just once. Of the sample, 1.5% to 2% falls within the top ten clones.

For this clone: What antigen it recognizes has not been identified. No much larger clone is present one base from it, and per-base qualities are unavailable.

The sequence links TRBV5-8 to TRBJ1-2, with TRBD1 as a weak D call on 5 bases. This receptor was obtained from a woman aged 40 to 50 who had recovered from COVID-19. The sample consisted of PBMCs or T cells enriched from blood (not recorded which). The DNA sequence is TGTGCCAGCAGCGACCGGGACTTGCAGGGCTACACCTTC. Translated, this is CASSDRDLQGYTF.